This is a list of T cell receptor beta chains from one sample in a study of T cells in Graves' hyperthyroidism and ophthalmopathy. TCRdb fed the multiplex PCR reads into MiXCR, producing one record per CDR3 protein. This table has more than 150,000 distinct CDR3 sequences, about 18% appearing once. The sequenced sample consisted of blood. The receptors derive from a woman aged 45-65 years with Graves' hyperthyroidism. Both conserved end residues are part of each CDR3. The D gene is left open where the match is weak. Only part of the rows carry a size: once, few, many, or a class if the clone is expanded.

abundance,j_gene,v_gene,d_gene,CDR3aa,CDR3nt
few,TRBJ1-1,TRBV6-2/TRBV6-3,-,CASGYGGRNTEAFF,TGTGCCAGCGGTTACGGGGGGAGGAACACTGAAGCTTTCTTT
many,TRBJ2-3,TRBV2,-,CASSELRGTDTQYF,TGTGCCAGCAGTGAACTGCGGGGCACAGATACGCAGTATTTT
many,TRBJ1-5,TRBV3-1,-,CASSHTGLVPQHF,TGTGCCAGCAGCCACACAGGGCTAGTGCCCCAGCATTTT
many,TRBJ2-5,TRBV7-2,-,CASSLTVETQYF,TGTGCCAGCAGCTTAACGGTAGAGACCCAGTACTTC
many,TRBJ2-3,TRBV18,-,CASSPRETDTQYF,TGTGCCAGCTCACCACGAGAAACAGATACGCAGTATTTT
many,TRBJ2-3,TRBV7-9,-,CASSLVDGGADTQYF,TGTGCCAGCAGCTTAGTGGACGGGGGAGCAGATACGCAGTATTTT
many,TRBJ2-3,TRBV3-1,-,CASSTTSGTPSTDTQYF,TGTGCCAGCAGCACAACTTCAGGGACACCAAGCACAGATACGCAGTATTTT
many,TRBJ2-3,TRBV28,-,CASSLTAGSGAQYF,TGTGCCAGCAGTTTAACGGCAGGGTCGGGGGCGCAGTATTTT
-,TRBJ1-2,TRBV20-1,TRBD1,CRVYRDRGGGYTF,TGCAGAGTCTACCGGGACAGGGGTGGCGGCTACACCTTC
few,TRBJ2-7,TRBV19,TRBD2,CASSAGGGGTYEQYF,TGTGCCAGTAGCGCCGGGGGGGGGGGGACCTACGAGCAGTACTTC
-,TRBJ1-1,TRBV4-3,TRBD1,CASSQDHQGAEAFF,TGCGCCAGCAGCCAAGACCATCAGGGGGCTGAAGCTTTCTTT
many,TRBJ2-3,TRBV5-1,-,CASSLDRSDTQYF,TGCGCCAGCAGCTTGGACAGGTCGGATACGCAGTATTTT
many,TRBJ1-3,TRBV7-2,-,CASSLEGARPSGNTIYF,TGTGCCAGCAGCTTAGAAGGCGCTCGACCTTCTGGAAACACCATATATTTT
many,TRBJ2-1,TRBV7-9,-,CASSLVGEQFF,TGTGCCAGCAGCTTAGTGGGAGAGCAGTTCTTC
many,TRBJ2-4,TRBV28,-,CASSLSDVAKNIQYF,TGTGCCAGCAGTTTATCGGATGTAGCCAAAAACATTCAGTACTTC
many,TRBJ1-5,TRBV7-2,-,CASSLEPAYSNQPQHF,TGTGCCAGCAGCTTAGAGCCAGCTTATAGCAATCAGCCCCAGCATTTT
many,TRBJ1-1,TRBV20-1,TRBD1,CSAPPQQGTTEAFF,TGCAGTGCTCCCCCCCAACAGGGGACCACTGAAGCTTTCTTT
-,TRBJ2-1,TRBV28,TRBD1,CASRGGTGGTEQFF,TGTGCCAGCAGGGGGGGAACAGGGGGAACTGAGCAGTTCTTC
many,TRBJ2-2,TRBV19,TRBD2,CASSPGSGGPTTGELFF,TGTGCCAGTAGTCCCGGAAGCGGGGGCCCTACCACCGGGGAGCTGTTTTTT
-,TRBJ2-5,TRBV12-3/TRBV12-4,-,CASSFPNQETQYF,TGTGCCAGCAGTTTCCCCAACCAAGAGACCCAGTACTTC
-,TRBJ2-7,TRBV10-3,-,CAIRSQISYEQYF,TGTGCCATCAGATCACAAATCTCCTACGAGCAGTACTTC
many,TRBJ1-6,TRBV6-2/TRBV6-3,-,CASSYPGNSPLHF,TGTGCCAGCAGTTACCCGGGTAATTCACCCCTCCACTTT
few,TRBJ2-3,TRBV4-1,TRBD2,CASSRETSGDEDTQYF,TGCGCCAGCAGCCGAGAAACTAGCGGCGATGAGGATACGCAGTATTTT
many,TRBJ1-6,TRBV11-2,TRBD1,CASSLDRGRPLHF,TGTGCCAGCAGCTTGGACAGGGGCCGCCCCCTCCACTTT
-,TRBJ2-7,TRBV3-1,-,CASSQAIQVGEQYF,TGTGCCAGCAGCCAAGCTATTCAGGTGGGCGAGCAGTACTTC
many,TRBJ1-1,TRBV12-3/TRBV12-4,-,CASSLVSLVTEAFF,TGTGCCAGCAGTTTAGTCTCCCTGGTCACTGAAGCTTTCTTT
-,TRBJ2-1,TRBV10-3,-,CAISERGASTYNEQFF,TGTGCCATCAGTGAGAGGGGGGCCTCCACCTACAATGAGCAGTTCTTC
many,TRBJ2-1,TRBV5-6,-,CASSLGLNEQFF,TGTGCCAGCAGCCTGGGACTTAATGAGCAGTTCTTC
-,TRBJ2-2,TRBV6-9,-,CASSYGSLGSSFGELFF,TGTGCCAGCAGTTACGGGTCGTTAGGGTCAAGTTTCGGGGAGCTGTTTTTT
many,TRBJ2-1,TRBV4-3,TRBD2,CASSQDFQRGGDEQFF,TGCGCCAGCAGCCAAGATTTCCAGCGGGGAGGGGATGAGCAGTTCTTC
many,TRBJ1-1,TRBV2,-,CASRLEEVNTEAFF,TGTGCCAGCAGGTTGGAGGAAGTCAACACTGAAGCTTTCTTT
many,TRBJ2-3,TRBV20-1,TRBD1,CSARDGYRGSTDTQYF,TGCAGTGCTAGAGATGGGTACAGGGGTAGCACAGATACGCAGTATTTT
-,TRBJ1-3,TRBV20-1,-,CSARVGGPGQPGNTIYF,TGCAGTGCTAGAGTCGGGGGTCCGGGACAACCGGGAAACACCATATATTTT
many,TRBJ2-5,TRBV7-2,TRBD2,CASSPPGLAGGMETQYF,TGTGCCAGCAGTCCACCGGGACTAGCGGGGGGAATGGAGACCCAGTACTTC
many,TRBJ2-2,TRBV6-2/TRBV6-3,TRBD2,CASSYSGLAGTGELFF,TGTGCCAGCAGTTACTCTGGGCTAGCGGGAACCGGGGAGCTGTTTTTT
many,TRBJ1-1,TRBV27,-,CASSLSNRQTEAFF,TGTGCCAGCAGTTTATCGAACAGGCAGACTGAAGCTTTCTTT
many,TRBJ1-5,TRBV9,-,CASSVGETPGQPQHF,TGTGCCAGCAGCGTAGGAGAGACCCCTGGCCAGCCCCAGCATTTT
many,TRBJ1-1,TRBV19,-,CASSTAGEGTEAFF,TGTGCCAGTAGCACTGCGGGGGAAGGCACTGAAGCTTTCTTT
-,TRBJ1-5,TRBV7-8,TRBD1,CASSSFHRGLTMNQPQHF,TGTGCCAGCAGCTCATTCCACAGGGGGCTAACGATGAATCAGCCCCAGCATTTT
-,TRBJ1-1,TRBV25-1,-,CASSDQGQGRKAFF,TGTGCCAGCAGTGACCAGGGGCAGGGTCGGAAAGCTTTCTTT
many,TRBJ1-5,TRBV18,-,CASSPRGAGRGNQPQHF,TGTGCCAGCTCACCACGGGGGGCAGGTAGGGGCAATCAGCCCCAGCATTTT
few,TRBJ1-2,TRBV5-6,-,CASSSRGDPRGYTF,TGTGCCAGCAGCTCCAGGGGTGATCCGCGGGGCTACACCTTC
many,TRBJ1-1,TRBV6-1,-,CASSEGFGDLNTEAFF,TGTGCCAGCAGTGAAGGTTTTGGGGACCTAAACACTGAAGCTTTCTTT
many,TRBJ2-5,TRBV10-1,-,CASSESLPPETQYF,TGCGCCAGCAGTGAGTCGTTACCCCCGGAGACCCAGTACTTC
many,TRBJ1-2,TRBV6-1,TRBD1,CASRPRQGLFYGYTF,TGTGCCAGCAGACCCAGACAGGGGCTGTTCTATGGCTACACCTTC
many,TRBJ1-5,TRBV20-1,TRBD1,CSATDRGGPQPQHF,TGCAGTGCTACCGACAGGGGAGGTCCTCAGCCCCAGCATTTT
-,TRBJ1-4,TRBV19,-,CASSTRQAGGEKLSF,TGTGCCAGTAGTACCCGACAGGCGGGTGGTGAAAAACTGTCTTTT
many,TRBJ1-5,TRBV15,-,CATSRTGTPNQPQHF,TGTGCCACCAGCAGGACCGGGACGCCTAATCAGCCCCAGCATTTT
many,TRBJ1-6,TRBV3-1,-,CASSQASVSPLHF,TGTGCCAGCAGCCAAGCCAGCGTGTCACCCCTCCACTTT
-,TRBJ2-7,TRBV20-1,-,CSARGTTYEQYF,TGCAGTGCCAGGGGTACTACCTACGAGCAGTACTTC
-,TRBJ1-2,TRBV11-1,-,CASTSDDGGGYGYTF,TGTGCCAGCACCTCAGACGACGGAGGTGGCTATGGCTACACCTTC
few,TRBJ2-7,TRBV20-1,-,CSATPLGGGYEQYF,TGCAGTGCTACCCCCCTTGGGGGAGGCTACGAGCAGTACTTC
many,TRBJ1-2,TRBV2,-,CASSEMMEGGYGYTF,TGTGCCAGCAGTGAAATGATGGAGGGAGGGTATGGCTACACCTTC
few,TRBJ1-1,TRBV19,-,CASKREAGTEAFF,TGTGCCAGTAAAAGGGAAGCAGGCACTGAAGCTTTCTTT
many,TRBJ1-2,TRBV6-2/TRBV6-3,TRBD1,CASRPAGQGPYGYTF,TGTGCCAGCAGACCCGCCGGACAGGGGCCCTATGGCTACACCTTC